The 31 T cell receptor beta chains given below trace back to one sample, sequenced in a study of blood T cell repertoires in COVID-19. The method was immunoSEQ multiplex PCR; TCRdb's version includes in-frame clones alone and lacks a portion of them. The data show roughly 250,000 clones, around 82% seen once. The sample taken for sequencing was peripheral blood. The receptors originated from a woman between 70 and 85 years old with acute or convalescent COVID-19.

This clone was seen just once. At one end, the junction sequence differs from germline, possibly due to a read error. The chain links TRBV5-1 to TRBJ1-5, with unresolved D. The V gene's germline CDR1 is SGHRS and CDR2 YFSETQ. CDR3 length: 14 residues. CDR3 sequence reads: CASRLDGFNQPQHF. The CDR3, as DNA: TGCGCCAGCAGATTGGACGGTTTCAATCAGCCCCAGCATTTT.

V is TRBV28 and J is TRBJ2-7, with D possibly matching TRBD2 (6 bases). The V and J ends lost 2 bases and 7 bases respectively, with 15 bases between them. CDR3 length: 14 amino acids. The germline CDR1 and CDR2 sequences are MDHEN and SYDVKM. The CDR3 region has the DNA TGTGCCAGCAGTTTAACAGGAGGGATGGGGGAGCAGTACTTC. It codes for CASSLTGGMGEQYF.

The V and J genes are TRBV11-2 and TRBJ2-5; the D gene is possibly TRBD2 (5 bases). This CDR3 has 14 amino acids. Trimming removed 1 base from V and 5 bases from J, with 11 bases in between. From germline, CDR1 is SGHAT and CDR2 FQNNGV. This CDR3 reads CASSLVSSQETQYF. CDR3 in DNA: TGTGCCAGCAGCTTAGTTTCTAGCCAGGAGACCCAGTACTTC.

The chain recombines TRBV5-4 with TRBJ2-2; D might be TRBD1 (6 bases). Germline CDR1 and CDR2: SGHNT and YYREEE (reference sequence). The CDR3 sequence is 14 residues long. Trimming took off 4 bases at V and 1 base at J, with 8 bases between the two ends. The DNA for the CDR3 is TGTGCCAGCAGCCCGGGACAGAACACCGGGGAGCTGTTTTTT. Translation gives CASSPGQNTGELFF.

This clone came up once. The V and J genes are TRBV3-1 (or the pseudogene TRBV3-2) and TRBJ2-1; TRBD2 matches 8 bases. From germline, CDR1 is LGHDT and CDR2 YNNKEL (reference sequence). The CDR3 sequence is 16 residues long. Trimming at V came to 3 bases and at J to 8 bases, leaving 12 bases not matched to a gene. The DNA for the CDR3 is TGTGCCAGCAGCCAGCGGGGGGAACGCGTCGGTCATGAGCAGTTCTTC. Residues: CASSQRGERVGHEQFF.

This clone was seen only once. The rearrangement uses TRBV10-3 and TRBJ1-5; TRBD1 agrees at 10 bases. CDR1 and CDR2 from the germline V gene are ENHRY and SYGVKD. The CDR3 has 16 residues. V lost 2 bases, J lost 2 bases, and 3 bases stayed unmatched. CDR3 sequence: CAISERDRGRNQPQHF. The CDR3 nucleotides read TGTGCCATCAGTGAGCGGGACAGGGGACGCAATCAGCCCCAGCATTTT.

V and J are TRBV2 and TRBJ1-4, with 8 bases identical to TRBD1. J was trimmed by 3 bases and V by 4 bases; bases with no gene match: 4. The CDR3 is 15 residues long. Per the germline V gene, CDR1 is SNHLY and CDR2 is FYNNEI. The CDR3 DNA follows: TGTGCCAGCAGTGCCCGGACAGGGTCTAATGAAAAACTGTTTTTT. Translating gives CASSARTGSNEKLFF. Drawing the rest from reference TRBV2 and TRBJ1-4, the complete variable domain is EPEVTQTPSHQVTQMGQEVILRCVPISNHLYFYWYRQILGQKVEFLVSFYNNEISEKSEIFDDQFSVERPDGSNFTLKIRSTKLEDSAMYFCASSARTGSNEKLFFGSGTQLSVL.

The chain employs TRBV11-3 and TRBJ2-2, with TRBD1 as a possible D gene (6 bases). Trimming took off 1 base at V and 2 bases at J, with 8 bases between the two ends. CDR1 is SGHNT, CDR2 YENEEA, per germline. This CDR3 region has 15 residues. CDR3 residues: CASSLGGRNTGELFF. CDR3 DNA: TGTGCCAGCAGCTTAGGGGGGCGCAACACCGGGGAGCTGTTTTTT.

This chain links TRBV6-4 with TRBJ2-7; 11 bases align to TRBD2. The CDR3 has 14 residues. Germline values: CDR1 MRHNA, CDR2 SNTAGT. V gave up 8 bases and J gave up 3 bases; unmatched junction bases: 6. CDR3 region: CASSAGTSGYEQYF. CDR3 bases: TGTGCCAGCTCCGCCGGGACTAGCGGCTACGAGCAGTACTTC.

V and J are TRBV7-9 and TRBJ1-6; D is possibly TRBD1 (5 bases). The germline V gene encodes CDR1 SEHNR and CDR2 FQNEAQ (reference sequence). The CDR3 has 16 amino acids. V was pared by 1 base and J by 11 bases, with 18 bases between. The CDR3 bases are TGTGCCAGCAGCTTAGGTTGGGGCCGTCCTCTGGCACCCCTCCACTTT. Translating gives CASSLGWGRPLAPLHF.

The chain joins TRBV19 to TRBJ1-5, with 9 nucleotides matching TRBD1. Germline trimming cut 6 bases from V and 2 bases from J; bases unmatched to any gene: 14. CDR1 is LNHDA, CDR2 SQIVND, per germline (reference sequence). CDR3 length equals 18 residues. The CDR3 nucleotides read TGTGCCAGTAGCCAGGACAGGGGTATGGTGGGAGGCAATCAGCCCCAGCATTTT. This gives the protein CASSQDRGMVGGNQPQHF.

CDR3 sequence reads: CASRRDRTNTEAFF. Here the CDR3 DNA reads TGTGCCAGCAGAAGGGACAGGACGAACACTGAAGCTTTCTTT. The chain recombines TRBV7-9 with TRBJ1-1; 8 positions match TRBD1. The CDR3 consists of 14 residues. J lost 1 base, V lost 6 bases, and 4 bases had no gene match. Germline V gives CDR1 SEHNR, CDR2 FQNEAQ (reference sequence).

The sample holds a few counts of this clone. This rearrangement joins TRBV6-2 or TRBV6-3 to TRBJ1-6; 10 nucleotides line up with TRBD1. This CDR3 is 14 amino acids long. The V and J ends lost 4 bases and 7 bases, in that order; junction bases with no gene match: 1. Per germline, CDR1 MNHEY and CDR2 SVGEGT. CDR3: CASSWDRGNSPLHF. The DNA of the CDR3 is TGTGCCAGCAGTTGGGACAGGGGCAATTCACCCCTCCACTTT.

The chain carries TRBV30 and TRBJ1-6; 7 bases are shared with TRBD1. The CDR3 runs 15 residues. Germline trimming cut 1 base from V and 6 bases from J; bases unmatched to any gene: 6. Germline CDR1 GTSNPN, CDR2 SVGIG (reference sequence). DNA of the CDR3: TGTGCCTGGAGTGGCGGGGACAGCTCTAATTCACCCCTCCACTTT. As protein: CAWSGGDSSNSPLHF.

V gene TRBV14 combines with J gene TRBJ2-7, with D maybe TRBD2 (6 bases). Germline lookup yields CDR1 SGHDN and CDR2 FVKESK. V was pared by 6 bases and J by 2 bases, with 11 bases between. The CDR3 length is 13 residues. This chain's CDR3 is CASRLSGAYEQYF. The CDR3 DNA sequence: TGTGCCAGCAGGCTTTCGGGGGCCTACGAGCAGTACTTC. Full variable domain (remainder filled in from reference TRBV14 and TRBJ2-7): EAGVTQFPSHSVIEKGQTVTLRCDPISGHDNLYWYRRVMGKEIKFLLHFVKESKQDESGMPNNRFLAERTGGTYSTLKVQPAELEDSGVYFCASRLSGAYEQYFGPGTRLTVT.

This clone was seen a handful of times. The V and J genes are TRBV7-9 and TRBJ1-1; maybe TRBD1 (5 bases). V was shortened by 8 bases and J by 8 bases, with 21 bases between the two germline ends. Germline V lookup: CDR1 SEHNR, CDR2 FQNEAQ (reference sequence). This CDR3 region has 14 residues. The CDR3 DNA sequence: TGTGCCAGCGAACTTTTAACAGGAGGGGTGGAAGCTTTCTTT. Encoded protein: CASELLTGGVEAFF. Full variable domain (outside the CDR3, taken from reference TRBV7-9 and TRBJ1-1): DTGVSQNPRHKITKRGQNVTFRCDPISEHNRLYWYRQTLGQGPEFLTYFQNEAQLEKSRLLSDRFSAERPKGSFSTLEIQRTEQGDSAMYLCASELLTGGVEAFFGQGTRLTVV.

The rearrangement joins TRBV19 to TRBJ1-5; D uncertain. Germline loops: CDR1 LNHDA, CDR2 SQIVND (reference sequence). The germline V and J ends were trimmed by 3 bases and 2 bases, with 11 bases remaining between them. The CDR3 is 15 residues long. CDR3 sequence: CASSMEGLGNQPQHF. CDR3 nucleotide sequence: TGTGCCAGTAGTATGGAGGGTCTTGGCAATCAGCCCCAGCATTTT.

This clone came up a few times. The junction differs from germline at one of its ends, possibly a read error. The rearrangement joins TRBV15 to TRBJ1-6; D unresolved. The germline gives CDR1 LNHNV, CDR2 YYDKDF (reference sequence). This CDR3 contains 14 residues. CDR3 sequence reads: CATSREDDFSTLHF. The CDR3 DNA sequence: TGTGCCACCAGCAGAGAGGATGACTTTTCAACCCTCCACTTT.

In DNA form, the CDR3 reads TGTGCCAGCAGACGGGGGGGTAGTAAATATGGCTACACCTTC. It codes for CASRRGGSKYGYTF. V usage is TRBV28 and J usage is TRBJ1-2; a possible D gene is TRBD1 (5 bases). Germline V gives CDR1 MDHEN, CDR2 SYDVKM. The V and J ends lost 6 bases and 5 bases respectively, with 16 bases between them. There are 14 residues in the CDR3.

The V and J genes are TRBV7-2 and TRBJ1-1; D gene unclear. V lost 3 bases to trimming and J lost 4 bases, with 9 bases between them. The germline gives CDR1 SGHTA, CDR2 FQGNSA. This CDR3 contains 13 residues. The CDR3 sequence is CASSFAGITEAFF. The CDR3 nucleotides are TGTGCCAGCAGCTTCGCAGGAATCACTGAAGCTTTCTTT. The full variable domain, with the rest looked up from reference TRBV7-2 and TRBJ1-1, is GAGVSQSPSNKVTEKGKDVELRCDPISGHTALYWYRQSLGQGLEFLIYFQGNSAPDKSGLPSDRFSAERTGGSVSTLTIQRTQQEDSAVYLCASSFAGITEAFFGQGTRLTVV.

The chain combines TRBV4-3 with TRBJ1-2; TRBD1 aligns across 8 bases. The CDR3 has 17 amino acids. J was trimmed by 6 bases and V by 0 bases; bases with no gene match: 12. Germline V gene data show CDR1 as LGHNA and CDR2 as YSLEER. CDR3 region: CASSQDTGQGDWNGYTF. The DNA for the CDR3 is TGCGCCAGCAGCCAAGATACCGGACAGGGAGATTGGAATGGCTACACCTTC.

This clone was observed a single time. The chain employs TRBV7-2 and TRBJ2-3, with TRBD2 as a possible D gene (5 bases). Deletions cut 3 bases from V and 4 bases from J, with 11 bases between. The V gene's germline CDR1 is SGHTA and CDR2 FQGNSA. The CDR3 runs to 14 residues. Here the CDR3 DNA reads TGTGCCAGCAGCTTCGGGGTGAGCGCAGATACGCAGTATTTT. The encoded protein is CASSFGVSADTQYF.

V gene TRBV11-3 combines with J gene TRBJ2-3; TRBD2 aligns across 10 bases. This CDR3 has 14 residues. Looked up from germline, CDR1 is SGHNT and CDR2 is YENEEA. V lost 5 bases, J lost 4 bases, and 3 bases stayed unmatched. The CDR3 protein is CASSPGLASDTQYF. The CDR3 coding sequence is TGTGCCAGCAGCCCGGGACTAGCGTCAGATACGCAGTATTTT.

The chain combines TRBV3-1 (or the pseudogene TRBV3-2) with TRBJ1-4; 7 positions agree with TRBD1. Looked up from germline, CDR1 is LGHDT and CDR2 is YNNKEL (reference sequence). The V gene end was trimmed by 3 bases and the J gene end by 7 bases; junction bases not matched to a gene: 14. This CDR3 has 17 residues. This chain's CDR3 is CASSHDRETNSSEKLFF. CDR3 bases: TGTGCCAGCAGCCATGACAGGGAAACGAATTCAAGTGAAAAACTGTTTTTT.

The chain couples TRBV3-1 (or the pseudogene TRBV3-2) to TRBJ1-1; possible D gene TRBD1, 5 bases. The CDR3 spans 13 residues. Trimming cost V 0 bases and J 4 bases, with 6 bases left between them. Germline-derived CDR1 and CDR2 are LGHDT and YNNKEL (reference sequence). CDR3 region: CASSQDRGTEAFF. The CDR3 bases are TGTGCCAGCAGCCAAGATAGGGGCACTGAAGCTTTCTTT.

The chain joins TRBV10-3 to TRBJ1-5, with 7 bases aligning to TRBD1. The CDR3 is 15 residues long. J gave up 4 bases and V 9 bases, and 12 bases lay outside the gene matches. CDR1 and CDR2 (germline): ENHRY, SYGVKD. The CDR3 spells CAIADRANGNQPQHF. The CDR3 region has the DNA TGTGCCATAGCTGACAGGGCCAATGGGAATCAGCCCCAGCATTTT.

The chain has TRBV28 and TRBJ2-1, with D maybe TRBD2 (6 bases). CDR3 length equals 13 residues. Trimming pared 3 bases from V and 6 bases from J, leaving 9 bases between. Germline V gives CDR1 MDHEN, CDR2 SYDVKM. The CDR3 region is CASSLDYLNEQFF. CDR3 bases: TGTGCCAGCAGTTTGGACTATCTCAATGAGCAGTTCTTC.

This clone occurred once. The chain recombines TRBV18 with TRBJ2-3; D might be TRBD1 (5 bases). CDR1 is KGHSH, CDR2 LQKENI, per germline. Trimming shortened V by 3 bases and J by 3 bases, and 19 bases separated the two germline ends. The CDR3 spans 17 residues. This chain's CDR3 is CASSPMAQGAVTDTQYF. The CDR3 bases are TGTGCCAGCTCACCTATGGCTCAAGGGGCAGTGACAGATACGCAGTATTTT.

The chain uses TRBV7-8 and TRBJ2-2; D perhaps matches TRBD2 (5 bases). CDR3 length: 16 residues. Trimming pared 1 base from V and 2 bases from J, leaving 11 bases between. Germline V gene data show CDR1 as SGHVS and CDR2 as FQNEAQ. The CDR3: CASSLESAGNTGELFF. The CDR3 DNA reads as TGTGCCAGCAGCTTAGAGTCTGCGGGTAACACCGGGGAGCTGTTTTTT.

The V gene is TRBV7-9, the J gene TRBJ2-6; TRBD1 matches 7 bases. The trim removed 3 bases at V and 2 bases at J, leaving 1 base unmatched. The germline gives CDR1 SEHNR, CDR2 FQNEAQ (reference sequence). The CDR3 extends over 15 amino acids. DNA of the CDR3: TGTGCCAGCAGCTTGGGGACAGCTGGGGCCAACGTCCTGACTTTC. Translating it yields CASSLGTAGANVLTF. The full variable domain, with the rest looked up from reference TRBV7-9 and TRBJ2-6, is DTGVSQNPRHKITKRGQNVTFRCDPISEHNRLYWYRQTLGQGPEFLTYFQNEAQLEKSRLLSDRFSAERPKGSFSTLEIQRTEQGDSAMYLCASSLGTAGANVLTFGAGSRLTVL.

The chain combines TRBV7-9 with TRBJ1-1, with TRBD1 as a possible D gene (5 bases). This CDR3 spans 13 amino acids. Germline loops: CDR1 SEHNR, CDR2 FQNEAQ (reference sequence). Trimming took off 3 bases at V and 2 bases at J, with 7 bases between the two ends. CDR3 sequence (DNA): TGTGCCAGCAGCTTTGGGGCAAACACTGAAGCTTTCTTT. Encoded protein: CASSFGANTEAFF.